These 19 T cell receptor beta chains share one sample of origin, sequenced in a study of T cells in Graves' hyperthyroidism and ophthalmopathy. RNA transcripts served as the template for amplifying TCR beta CDR3 regions. RT-PCR in the first round (using the HTBI primer set) targeted the TCR CDR3. TCRdb re-derived calls from the multiplex PCR reads in MiXCR, one entry per CDR3 protein. The sample records about 640,000 distinct CDR3 sequences, less than 25% being singletons. What was sequenced was blood. These receptors all come from a man aged 25-45 years with Graves' ophthalmopathy.

This clonotype was seen repeatedly, ten times or more. This rearrangement joins TRBV28 to TRBJ1-2; 11 bases match TRBD1. Germline values: CDR1 MDHEN, CDR2 SYDVKM. The V and J ends lost 7 bases and 8 bases, in that order; junction bases with no gene match: 12. The CDR3 extends over 15 amino acids. CDR3 coding DNA: TGTGCCAGCATTCCTGGGACAGGGGGAATTGGCGGCTACACCTTC. It encodes CASIPGTGGIGGYTF.

This clonotype was observed a handful of times. The chain uses TRBV28 and TRBJ1-2; no clear D gene. Trimming removed 5 bases from V and 7 bases from J, with 14 bases in between. Germline values: CDR1 MDHEN, CDR2 SYDVKM. The CDR3 extends over 13 amino acids. The DNA for the CDR3 is TGTGCCAGCAGTATCGGACGGGTTGTTGGCTACACCTTC. Translating it yields CASSIGRVVGYTF.

V and J are TRBV6-1 and TRBJ2-7; TRBD1 might be the D (6 bases). V was trimmed by 2 bases and J by 7 bases, leaving 15 bases between them. From germline, CDR1 is MNHNS and CDR2 SASEGT. The CDR3 extends over 14 amino acids. DNA of the CDR3: TGTGCCAGCAGTGAAACAGGGTATGTCTTTGAGCAGTACTTC. Amino acids: CASSETGYVFEQYF.

In this sample, this clonotype turned up a few times. The J gene is TRBJ2-1, the V gene TRBV20-1, with TRBD2 identical over 10 bases. Trimming removed 2 bases from V and 4 bases from J; junction bases left unmatched: 5. The CDR3 runs 15 residues. CDR1 and CDR2 (germline): DFQATT, SNEGSKA (reference sequence). CDR3 in DNA: TGCAGTGCTAGACTTAGCGGGAGGCTATACAATGAGCAGTTCTTC. It specifies CSARLSGRLYNEQFF.

The rearrangement uses TRBV20-1 and TRBJ1-1; no firm D call. Germline CDR1 reads DFQATT; CDR2 reads SNEGSKA (reference sequence). Trimming removed 3 bases at V and 6 bases at J, with 14 bases between. The CDR3 runs 13 residues. DNA of the CDR3: TGCAGTGCTAGGTGGGGTTGGGTGGCTGAAGCTTTCTTT. The encoded protein is CSARWGWVAEAFF.

The sample holds many counts of this clonotype. The J gene is TRBJ1-1, the V gene TRBV5-1, with a possible D match to TRBD1 (5 bases). Germline assignment: CDR1 SGHRS and CDR2 YFSETQ. V lost 4 bases and J 0 bases, leaving 13 bases between the germline ends. This CDR3 has 15 amino acids. Here the CDR3 DNA reads TGCGCCAGCAGCCCACAGGACGGTTTGAACACTGAAGCTTTCTTT. Its protein product is CASSPQDGLNTEAFF. Full variable domain (remainder filled in from reference TRBV5-1 and TRBJ1-1): KAGVTQTPRYLIKTRGQQVTLSCSPISGHRSVSWYQQTPGQGLQFLFEYFSETQRNKGNFPGRFSGRQFSNSRSEMNVSTLELGDSALYLCASSPQDGLNTEAFFGQGTRLTVV.

This clonotype has ten or more counts. The genes are TRBV27 and TRBJ1-1; D uncertain. The CDR3 sequence is 15 residues long. Germline V lookup: CDR1 MNHEY, CDR2 SMNVEV (reference sequence). Between the trimmed V and J ends, which lost 6 bases and 2 bases, there was a span of 16 bases. The CDR3 DNA reads as TGTGCCAGCAGGCCTCAAAGGACCCCAAACACTGAAGCTTTCTTT. It translates to CASRPQRTPNTEAFF.

This clonotype was detected a few times. V usage is TRBV6-1 and J usage is TRBJ2-2; D is undetermined. Trimming cost V 6 bases and J 7 bases, with 12 bases left between them. The germline V gene encodes CDR1 MNHNS and CDR2 SASEGT. The CDR3 has 13 amino acids. The CDR3 here is CASRNLLGGELFF. The CDR3 nucleotides read TGTGCCAGCAGGAACCTCCTTGGCGGGGAGCTGTTTTTT.

The chain employs TRBV4-1 and TRBJ2-3; D is undetermined. V was shortened by 4 bases and J by 1 base, with 15 bases between the two germline ends. Germline lookup yields CDR1 MGHRA and CDR2 YSYEKL. This CDR3 has 16 residues. The DNA for the CDR3 is TGCGCCAGCAGCCCTCAGGTAAATGCAGGCACAGATACGCAGTATTTT. It encodes CASSPQVNAGTDTQYF.

The chain uses TRBV6-1 and TRBJ1-5; D gene unclear. Germline values: CDR1 MNHNS, CDR2 SASEGT. The CDR3 sequence is 16 residues long. Trimming removed 5 bases at V and 2 bases at J, with 16 bases between. The CDR3 region is CASSSQTGTGNQPQHF. In DNA, the CDR3 is TGTGCCAGCAGTTCACAAACCGGCACAGGCAATCAGCCCCAGCATTTT.

This clonotype was detected only a few times. This chain joins TRBV25-1 and TRBJ2-5; 9 nucleotides match TRBD1. The CDR3 is made up of 15 amino acids. Losses at the gene ends were 7 bases for V and 5 bases for J; bases not matched to a gene: 11. Germline V gives CDR1 MGHDK, CDR2 SYGVNS. Here the CDR3 DNA reads TGTGCCAGCAATGATTTGACAGGGGGTCCGGAGACCCAGTACTTC. Protein product: CASNDLTGGPETQYF. Drawing the rest from reference TRBV25-1 and TRBJ2-5, the complete variable domain is EADIYQTPRYLVIGTGKKITLECSQTMGHDKMYWYQQDPGMELHLIHYSYGVNSTEKGDLSSESTVSRIRTEHFPLTLESARPSHTSQYLCASNDLTGGPETQYFGPGTRLLVL.

The CDR3 is CASSHLTVDTQYF. As DNA, the CDR3 is TGTGCCAGCAGTCACCTTACGGTAGATACGCAGTATTTT. V is TRBV28 and J is TRBJ2-3; D gene ambiguous. V lost 5 bases and J lost 5, with 11 bases in between. Germline assignment: CDR1 MDHEN and CDR2 SYDVKM. The CDR3 has 13 amino acids.

The chain is built from TRBV12-3 or TRBV12-4 and TRBJ2-3; no clear D. CDR3 length: 13 residues. Trimming pared 10 bases from V and 0 bases from J, leaving 11 bases between. The DNA for the CDR3 is TGTGCCATCTTAGCCGGCAGCACAGATACGCAGTATTTT. This codes for CAILAGSTDTQYF.

The V gene is TRBV12-3 or TRBV12-4, the J gene TRBJ1-1, with D perhaps TRBD1 (5 bases). This CDR3 is 11 amino acids long. V was clipped by 8 bases and J by 8 bases, with 12 bases between them. CDR3 residues: CASGTLGEAFF. CDR3 coding DNA: TGTGCCAGCGGGACGTTGGGGGAAGCTTTCTTT.

To note about this clonotype: A much larger clone differs by one base, so this may be a read error. The chain combines TRBV6-9 with TRBJ2-3; 8 positions agree with TRBD1. Germline loops: CDR1 MNHGY, CDR2 SVAAGI. CDR3 length: 16 amino acids. The CDR3 bases are TGTGCCAGCAGTTCCGCCGGGGCAGGGGGGACAGGTACGCAGTATTTT. Translation gives CASSSAGAGGTGTQYF.

Only a few counts were recorded for this clonotype. The chain joins TRBV4-1 to TRBJ1-2, with 10 bases identical to TRBD1. Losses at the gene ends were 5 bases for V and 8 bases for J; bases not matched to a gene: 5. The CDR3 extends over 13 amino acids. CDR1 is MGHRA and CDR2 is YSYEKL in the germline V gene. CDR3 loop: CASSADRGLGYTF. CDR3 DNA sequence: TGCGCCAGCAGCGCAGACAGGGGGCTAGGCTACACCTTC.

The gene calls are TRBV20-1 and TRBJ1-5; D possibly corresponds to TRBD1 (6 bases). The CDR3 is 17 residues long. From germline, CDR1 is DFQATT and CDR2 SNEGSKA (reference sequence). Trimming left V 1 base short and J 7 bases short, with 23 bases between. CDR3 loop: CSARAGTLPSGIQPQHF. CDR3 nucleotides: TGCAGTGCTAGAGCCGGGACACTACCTTCGGGGATCCAGCCCCAGCATTTT.

The rearrangement uses TRBV4-2 and TRBJ1-6, with TRBD1 identical over 8 bases. CDR3 length: 15 amino acids. The V segment lost 4 bases and the J segment 5 bases; nucleotides outside the gene matches: 4. Germline loops: CDR1 LGHNA, CDR2 YNFKEQ. DNA for the CDR3: TGTGCCAGCAGCCGGGACAGGCTGAATAATTCACCCCTCCACTTT. Amino acids: CASSRDRLNNSPLHF.

The rearrangement uses TRBV20-1 and TRBJ1-4; D is uncertain. The V end lost 0 bases, the J end lost 4 bases, and 9 bases lay between the germline ends. This CDR3 region has 14 residues. Germline-derived CDR1 and CDR2 are DFQATT and SNEGSKA (reference sequence). The CDR3 bases are TGCAGTGCTAGAGATGTAGGGTTTAATGAAAAACTGTTTTTT. It specifies CSARDVGFNEKLFF.